This T cell receptor beta chain was found in a study of cytomegalovirus exposure and HLA in healthy donors. Study-level points and caveats: When the data were analyzed later, several of the most significant clusters appeared to be linked to common viral pathogens. Most CMV-associated TCR beta chains were later found to appear HLA-restricted.

As to this clone: Its antigen is currently unknown.

Per germline, CDR1 SNHLY and CDR2 FYNNEI. V lost 4 bases and J lost 8; bases outside the gene matches: 6. This CDR3 comprises 14 residues. The primer mix had 60 Vbeta and 13 Jbeta primers. Measured with immunoSEQ multiplex PCR; TCRdb has only the in-frame clones, and not every one. Of under 150,000 clones listed, around 81% were seen once; the top ten hold around 2.4%. The clonotype originates from a man aged 45-60 years in good health and CMV-seronegative. Specimen: PBMCs. The chain has TRBV2 and TRBJ2-1, with TRBD2 matching over 9 bases. The CDR3 protein is CASSGVIAGDEQFF. In DNA form, the CDR3 reads TGTGCCAGCAGTGGCGTAATAGCGGGAGATGAGCAGTTCTTC.